These 21 T cell receptor beta chains share one sample of origin, sequenced in a study of T cell responses to AZD1222 COVID-19 vaccine. Generated by immunoSEQ multiplex PCR, the TCRdb table keeps only in-frame clones and is missing some. The table lists 90,000 to 120,000 clones, approximately 91% of them singletons. The specimen comprised peripheral blood, sampled on day 0 of AZD1222 vaccination. All receptors derive from an adult in good health.

The rearrangement joins TRBV2 to TRBJ1-1; 8 nucleotides agree with TRBD1. With 2 bases clipped from V and 1 base from J, the junction kept 3 bases outside the gene matches. CDR3 length: 15 residues. CDR1 SNHLY and CDR2 FYNNEI come from the germline V gene. CDR3 coding DNA: TGTGCCAGCAGTGAACAGGGGGCTACGAACACTGAAGCTTTCTTT. Its protein is CASSEQGATNTEAFF.

This clone was recorded only once. The rearrangement links TRBV9 to TRBJ1-1; no definite D call. The V end was cut by 0 bases, the J end by 7 bases, with 10 bases between. The CDR3 is 13 amino acids. CDR1 and CDR2 (germline): SGDLS, YYNGEE. CDR3 nucleotides: TGTGCCAGCAGCGTAGGTGGTTTCGGTGAAGCTTTCTTT. Translating gives CASSVGGFGEAFF. The full variable domain, completed using reference TRBV9 and TRBJ1-1, is DSGVTQTPKHLITATGQRVTLRCSPRSGDLSVYWYQQSLDQGLQFLIQYYNGEERAKGNILERFSAQQFPDLHSELNLSSLELGDSALYFCASSVGGFGEAFFGQGTRLTVV.

The chain couples TRBV19 to TRBJ2-7; no firm D call. The CDR3 has 14 amino acids. Per the germline V gene, CDR1 is LNHDA and CDR2 is SQIVND (reference sequence). Trimming shortened V by 5 bases and J by 7 bases, and 18 bases separated the two germline ends. The CDR3 DNA sequence: TGTGCCAGTAGTCATCCCGACCCAAGGCAGGAGCAGTACTTC. This codes for CASSHPDPRQEQYF.

J is TRBJ1-4 and V is TRBV4-1; a possible D gene is TRBD1 (6 bases). The V and J ends lost 3 bases and 1 base respectively, with 18 bases between them. Germline V CDR1 and CDR2: MGHRA, YSYEKL. This CDR3 is built from 18 residues. The CDR3: CASSHLMWGRETNEKLFF. Written as DNA, the CDR3 is TGCGCCAGCAGCCACCTGATGTGGGGGCGGGAAACTAATGAAAAACTGTTTTTT.

The DNA of the CDR3 is TGTGCCAGCAGCCAAGATCCTAGCGGGGGGAGCACAGATACGCAGTATTTT. Its protein product is CASSQDPSGGSTDTQYF. This chain connects TRBV4-2 to TRBJ2-3, with 11 nucleotides matching TRBD2. The CDR3 spans 17 residues. Germline V gene sequence: CDR1 LGHNA, CDR2 YNFKEQ. V lost 0 bases to trimming and J lost 0 bases; unmatched junction nucleotides: 2.

V gene TRBV2 combines with J gene TRBJ1-5, with D hard to call. The CDR3 totals 14 residues. V lost 2 bases, J lost 3 bases, and 8 bases lay in between. CDR1 is SNHLY and CDR2 is FYNNEI in the germline V gene. The CDR3 spells CASSELAHNQPQHF. In nucleotides, the CDR3 is TGTGCCAGCAGTGAACTGGCCCACAATCAGCCCCAGCATTTT.

J is TRBJ1-2 and V is TRBV5-4, with D unresolved. V was clipped by 0 bases and J by 4 bases, with 4 bases between them. The V gene's germline CDR1 is SGHNT and CDR2 YYREEE (reference sequence). This CDR3 has 12 residues. The CDR3 spells CASSLEAYGYTF. The CDR3, as DNA: TGTGCCAGCAGCTTGGAAGCCTATGGCTACACCTTC.

The rearrangement uses TRBV3-1 (or the pseudogene TRBV3-2) and TRBJ2-3; D gene ambiguous. Looked up from germline, CDR1 is LGHDT and CDR2 is YNNKEL (reference sequence). V dropped 4 bases and J dropped 2 bases, with 10 bases sitting between them. This CDR3 has 14 residues. The CDR3 loop is CASSPWSPTDTQYF. The CDR3 bases are TGTGCCAGCAGCCCTTGGAGCCCCACAGATACGCAGTATTTT.

The chain couples TRBV7-2 to TRBJ1-3; D is undetermined. The CDR3 loop spans 15 amino acids. Per germline, CDR1 SGHTA and CDR2 FQGNSA. Trimming stripped 2 bases from V and 4 bases from J, with 12 bases between. In nucleotides, the CDR3 is TGTGCCAGCAGCTTATACAGTGGATACGGAAACACCATATATTTT. Protein: CASSLYSGYGNTIYF. Full variable domain (missing parts from reference TRBV7-2 and TRBJ1-3): GAGVSQSPSNKVTEKGKDVELRCDPISGHTALYWYRQSLGQGLEFLIYFQGNSAPDKSGLPSDRFSAERTGGSVSTLTIQRTQQEDSAVYLCASSLYSGYGNTIYFGEGSWLTVV.

CDR3 in DNA: TGTGCCAGCAGCCAGGGAACGCAAGAGACCCAGTACTTC. Its protein product is CASSQGTQETQYF. This rearrangement joins TRBV9 to TRBJ2-5; D is perhaps TRBD1 (5 bases). Germline CDR1 is SGDLS and CDR2 is YYNGEE. The ends were cut back, 4 bases at V and 2 bases at J, with 9 bases in the middle. The CDR3 runs 13 residues. The full variable domain, in which reference TRBV9 and TRBJ2-5 provide the parts outside the CDR3, is DSGVTQTPKHLITATGQRVTLRCSPRSGDLSVYWYQQSLDQGLQFLIQYYNGEERAKGNILERFSAQQFPDLHSELNLSSLELGDSALYFCASSQGTQETQYFGPGTRLLVL.

CDR3 sequence: CASSKWQSLLGQPQHF. CDR3 coding DNA: TGTGCCAGCAGCAAATGGCAGTCATTACTTGGTCAGCCCCAGCATTTT. The chain has TRBV21-1 and TRBJ1-5. TRBV21-1 is deemed a pseudogene. The CDR3 totals 16 residues.

J is TRBJ2-2 and V is TRBV7-9, with D possibly being TRBD2 (7 bases). Trimming shortened V by 5 bases and J by 2 bases, and 15 bases separated the two germline ends. CDR1 SEHNR and CDR2 FQNEAQ come from the germline V gene (reference sequence). This CDR3 has 16 residues. The CDR3, as DNA: TGTGCCAGCAGCGGGAGGGGGGACCTTAACACCGGGGAGCTGTTTTTT. Translated: CASSGRGDLNTGELFF. Drawing the rest from reference TRBV7-9 and TRBJ2-2, the complete variable domain is DTGVSQNPRHKITKRGQNVTFRCDPISEHNRLYWYRQTLGQGPEFLTYFQNEAQLEKSRLLSDRFSAERPKGSFSTLEIQRTEQGDSAMYLCASSGRGDLNTGELFFGEGSRLTVL.

The chain employs TRBV6-1 and TRBJ2-3, with D possibly being TRBD1 or TRBD2 (6 bases each). This CDR3 contains 17 residues. V was cut by 1 base and J by 3 bases, with 17 bases left in between. The germline CDR1 and CDR2 sequences are MNHNS and SASEGT. The CDR3: CASSEGVLWGATDTQYF. Written as DNA, the CDR3 is TGTGCCAGCAGTGAAGGGGTGTTGTGGGGGGCAACAGATACGCAGTATTTT.

The chain links TRBV5-1 to TRBJ2-7, with 8 bases aligning to TRBD1. Trimming took 4 bases from V and 3 from J; bases not matched to a gene: 15. CDR3 size: 17 residues. Germline CDR1 is SGHRS and CDR2 is YFSETQ. CDR3: CASSLGQGAGKVYEQYF. CDR3 coding DNA: TGCGCCAGCAGCCTAGGACAGGGTGCGGGAAAAGTCTACGAGCAGTACTTC.

The V call is TRBV5-6, the J call TRBJ1-5, with 7 bases aligning to TRBD1. CDR1 SGHDT and CDR2 YYEEEE come from the germline V gene. There are 14 residues in the CDR3. Trimming at V came to 2 bases and at J to 4 bases, leaving 3 bases not matched to a gene. Written as DNA, the CDR3 is TGTGCCAGCAGCTTAGGGGGCGGAAATCAGCCCCAGCATTTT. Residues: CASSLGGGNQPQHF.

The V call is TRBV10-1, the J call TRBJ1-1, with TRBD1 identical over 7 bases. The germline V gene encodes CDR1 WNHNN and CDR2 SYGVQD (reference sequence). The CDR3 sequence is 20 residues long. With V trimmed by 6 bases and J by 0 bases, 22 bases remained unmatched. The CDR3 reads CASREKGQPLDMGMNTEAFF. CDR3 sequence (DNA): TGCGCCAGCAGGGAGAAGGGACAGCCTTTGGATATGGGCATGAACACTGAAGCTTTCTTT.

This chain connects TRBV3-1 (or the pseudogene TRBV3-2) to TRBJ2-3; weak D call: TRBD2 (7 bases). The germline gives CDR1 LGHDT, CDR2 YNNKEL (reference sequence). V lost 1 base and J 2 bases, leaving 19 bases between the germline ends. The CDR3 sequence is 18 residues long. The CDR3 is CASSQVRLVGGPTDTQYF. CDR3 in DNA: TGTGCCAGCAGCCAAGTTAGACTAGTGGGGGGGCCCACAGATACGCAGTATTTT.

V gene TRBV9 combines with J gene TRBJ2-3; 10 bases line up with TRBD2. Looked up from germline, CDR1 is SGDLS and CDR2 is YYNGEE. Trimming removed 3 bases from V and 5 bases from J; junction bases left unmatched: 6. The CDR3 is 15 amino acids. The CDR3 region is CASSAAGGPVDTQYF. CDR3 nucleotides: TGTGCCAGCAGCGCAGCGGGGGGGCCAGTAGATACGCAGTATTTT.

The V and J genes are TRBV19 and TRBJ2-7; D is uncertain. V shed 4 bases and J shed 6 bases, with 10 bases lying between them. Germline V CDR1 and CDR2: LNHDA, SQIVND (reference sequence). The CDR3 sequence is 12 residues long. The CDR3 here is CASSNPNREQYF. In DNA form, the CDR3 reads TGTGCCAGTAGTAACCCCAATCGCGAGCAGTACTTC.

V gene TRBV9 combines with J gene TRBJ2-5, with D possibly being TRBD1 or TRBD2 (6 bases each). There are 14 residues in the CDR3. In germline, CDR1 is SGDLS, CDR2 YYNGEE. With 3 bases removed from V and 6 bases from J, the gap between germline ends came to 15 bases. The CDR3 region is CASSAEGGYKTQYF. CDR3 nucleotide sequence: TGTGCCAGCAGCGCTGAGGGGGGTTACAAGACCCAGTACTTC.

The chain uses TRBV30 and TRBJ1-6; D perhaps matches TRBD1 (5 bases). The CDR3 has 14 amino acids. Deletions cut 4 bases from V and 7 bases from J, with 14 bases between. Per the germline V gene, CDR1 is GTSNPN and CDR2 is SVGIG (reference sequence). The CDR3 bases are TGTGCCTGGATCGGGCAGGGAATGAATTCACCCCTCCACTTT. This gives the protein CAWIGQGMNSPLHF.